This TCR beta chain was identified during a study of blood T cells in healthy people across ages. After removal of 3 bases from V and 5 bases from J, the junction contained 9 bases not matched to a gene. The CDR3 contains 15 residues. Germline V gives CDR1 DFQATT, CDR2 SNEGSKA (reference sequence). A second PCR, run for about 7 to 12 cycles, used a sample-barcoded 5' primer plus a J-beta primer mix. TCRdb re-derived calls from the 5' RACE reads in MiXCR, one entry per CDR3 protein. In the table there are about 1.6 million distinct CDR3 sequences, 30% to 35% of which are singletons. The receptor was isolated from a young woman in good health. The chain employs TRBV20-1 and TRBJ2-1; 8 bases are shared with TRBD2. The sample was blood. CDR3 sequence: CSASPPGRVHNEQFF. In DNA form, the CDR3 reads TGCAGTGCTAGTCCTCCCGGGAGGGTTCACAATGAGCAGTTCTTC.